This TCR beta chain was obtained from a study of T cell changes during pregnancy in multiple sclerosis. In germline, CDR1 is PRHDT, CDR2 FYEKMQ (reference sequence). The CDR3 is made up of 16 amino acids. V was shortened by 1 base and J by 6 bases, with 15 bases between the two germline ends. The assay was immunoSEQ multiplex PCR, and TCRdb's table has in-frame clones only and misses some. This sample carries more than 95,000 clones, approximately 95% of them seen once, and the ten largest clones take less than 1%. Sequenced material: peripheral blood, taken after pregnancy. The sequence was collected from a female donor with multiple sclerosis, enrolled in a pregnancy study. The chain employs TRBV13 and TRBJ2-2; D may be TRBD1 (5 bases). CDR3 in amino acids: CASSLVGAGFAGELFF. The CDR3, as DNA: TGTGCCAGCAGCTTAGTAGGAGCAGGGTTTGCCGGGGAGCTGTTTTTT.